What follows describes a single T cell receptor beta chain. This receptor's antigen is unknown. No qualities accompany the bases; no much larger clone lies one base away. The peripheral blood donors were five healthy children aged about 15-56 months who were having elective routine surgery, plus five healthy nonsmoking adults. Healthy nonsmokers aged about 19-50 years, with a median age of 39 years, were used as adult controls. A FACSAria III cell sorter was used to sort live, Annexin V-negative naive CD8+ T cells (CD3+CD8+CD45RA+CCR7+). Each sample yielded between roughly 20,000 and 100,000 sorted naive CD8+ T cells. Ficoll-Paque density gradient centrifugation was used to isolate mononuclear cells from diluted blood. Mononuclear cells were cryopreserved in 10% DMSO with about 90% FBS and stored long term at -150°C before sorting. After thawing, the cells were stained with Annexin V and with antibodies against CD3, CD8, CCR7 and CD45RA. Genomic DNA was extracted from snap-frozen sorted cell pellets with the DNeasy Blood and Tissue Kit.

The data are from a study of naive CD8 T cells in extremely preterm neonates (dated by TCRdb to 2016 to 2017). Regarding the study in general: The adult participants' age range is given as 25-50 years in the abstract but as 20-50 years in the methods. The study compared the TCRbeta CDR3 repertoires of sorted naive CD8+ T cells among four age groups: extremely preterm neonates, term neonates, young children and adults. Broader findings and caveats from the paper: The proportion of shared CDR3 nucleotide sequences was higher in preterm neonates (approximately 2.5%) than in term neonates (about 0.4%), young children (about 0.03%) and adults (around 0.01%). Preterm CDR3s were shorter, with fewer N additions and less junctional trimming, and were closer to germline than those of older groups. A small sample size and variable productive template counts among preterm samples were noted by the authors as limitations. Compared with all other age groups, preterm neonates showed significantly lower iChao1 richness (p < 0.05) along with an even clone distribution, indicating a less rich repertoire. To track T cell development within individuals, the authors urged prospective longitudinal studies of preterm and term neonates.

V is reduced by 2 bases and J by 8 bases, leaving a spacing of 20 bases between them. Measured from the cysteine to the phenylalanine, the CDR3 is 16 residues long. Kept here is only the CDR3 DNA, which spans 48 bases and is read in frame from base 1. CDR1 and CDR2 (SGHDT, YYEEEE) derive from the germline V gene. TCRbeta CDR3 regions were amplified from genomic DNA by a two-step, bias-controlled multiplex PCR. The multiplex PCR included primers specific for each TRBV and TRBJ gene segment. The immunoSEQ Assay was used to generate TCRbeta repertoire data. In the authors' own workflow: A relative-frequency ratio and a modified nearest-neighbor algorithm were applied to filter and cluster reads so that closely related sequences were merged. IMGT annotation was followed for the assignment of V, D and J genes to CDR3 sequences. Template counts were corrected for PCR amplification bias by normalization and were quantified against synthetic TCR CDR3 analog sequences. Only unique productive sequences, defined as in-frame CDR3 sequences lacking stop codons, were included in the analyses. The immunoSEQ Analyzer software was used to calculate iChao1 richness and clonality, with clonality defined as 1 minus Pielou's evenness. Statistical testing was performed in JMP, using Student's t-test or a non-parametric test depending on Shapiro-Wilk normality results. This immuneACCESS table, as held by TCRdb, lists in-frame sequences with V and J called but not all clones. Of the missing ones, under half trace to an unresolved V gene in checked studies; the others have no known cause. V, J and clone size derive from that table, while D and trimming were established from the DNA sequence. The table for this sample lists approximately 7,000 clones; more than 95% of them were counted only once. The ten largest make up about 0.34% of the sample.

In this chain, TRBV5-6 is recombined with TRBJ1-3; TRBD1 is a possible D gene, resting on 6 matching bases. The sample taken for sequencing was naive CD8+ T cells from blood. This sequence was found in a human donor in good health. The CDR3: CASSLANRVGKDTIYF. DNA sequence: TGTGCCAGCAGCTTAGCCAACAGGGTCGGAAAGGACACCATATATTTT.